In its sample, the clone carrying this TCR beta chain was seen a few times. V gave up 7 bases and J gave up 5 bases, with 17 bases separating them. Germline V lookup: CDR1 SGHRS, CDR2 YFSETQ. The CDR3 totals 14 residues. The data were obtained in a study of T-cell memory formation after mild COVID-19. MiXCR, run by TCRdb on the 5' RACE reads, gives a single entry per CDR3 protein. This table holds 300,000 to 400,000 distinct CDR3 sequences, 25% to 30% found once. The receptor's source is an adult woman who had mild COVID-19 (a few samples of this study predate the infection). Cell type and time point are not known. The V call is TRBV5-1, the J call TRBJ2-3; D might be TRBD1 or TRBD2, each matching 6 bases. The sample consisted of PBMCs or a T cell subset sorted from them (not recorded which). The CDR3 DNA follows: TGCGCCAGCGGAGAATGGGGGGCTGGAGATACGCAGTATTTT. Its protein is CASGEWGAGDTQYF.